These 16 T cell receptor beta chains originate from one sample sequenced in a study of cytomegalovirus exposure and HLA in healthy donors (dated by TCRdb to between 2016 and 2019). Receptors were amplified or captured by the immunoSEQ multiplex PCR assay. For the multiplex PCR, a mixture combining 60 forward primers for TCR Vbeta segments and 13 reverse primers for TCR Jbeta segments was used. TCRdb carries this immuneACCESS record with in-frame sequences only. Its versions omit some clonotypes, under half of them owing to an unresolved V gene in the studies checked, with the rest unexplained. The sample records about 120,000 clones, more than 60% of which are singletons. About 9.1% of the sample belongs to the ten largest clones. Sample: PBMCs. These receptors were taken from a woman aged 50 to 60 in good health and CMV-seropositive.

This chain connects TRBV15 to TRBJ2-1; D gene unclear. Trimming shortened V by 3 bases and J by 0 bases, and 12 bases separated the two germline ends. This CDR3 region has 16 residues. Per germline, CDR1 LNHNV and CDR2 YYDKDF (reference sequence). CDR3: CATSRESESSYNEQFF. For the CDR3, the DNA is TGTGCCACCAGCAGGGAAAGCGAGAGCTCCTACAATGAGCAGTTCTTC.

This chain links TRBV15 with TRBJ1-1; D gene unclear. CDR3 length equals 15 residues. CDR1 is LNHNV, CDR2 YYDKDF, per germline (reference sequence). The V end lost 0 bases, the J end lost 10 bases, and 18 bases lay between the germline ends. In DNA form, the CDR3 reads TGTGCCACCAGCAGAGATCTAGTCCTCGGCGCGGTAGCTTTCTTT. Translating gives CATSRDLVLGAVAFF.

This chain joins TRBV5-1 and TRBJ2-5; 11 nucleotides agree with TRBD2. Germline CDR1 is SGHRS and CDR2 is YFSETQ. This CDR3 comprises 15 residues. Losses at the gene ends were 7 bases for V and 1 base for J; bases not matched to a gene: 6. The CDR3 region has the DNA TGCGCCAGCTGGCCTAGCGGGGGGACCCAAGAGACCCAGTACTTC. Its translation is CASWPSGGTQETQYF. Full variable domain (missing parts from reference TRBV5-1 and TRBJ2-5): KAGVTQTPRYLIKTRGQQVTLSCSPISGHRSVSWYQQTPGQGLQFLFEYFSETQRNKGNFPGRFSGRQFSNSRSEMNVSTLELGDSALYLCASWPSGGTQETQYFGPGTRLLVL.

The rearrangement joins TRBV5-1 to TRBJ2-3; the D is unclear. The CDR3 runs to 13 residues. The germline CDR1 and CDR2 sequences are SGHRS and YFSETQ. V lost 3 bases and J 0 bases, leaving 5 bases between the germline ends. The CDR3 here is CASSWASTDTQYF. The CDR3 DNA reads as TGCGCCAGCAGCTGGGCGAGCACAGATACGCAGTATTTT.

For this clone: Distinct nucleotide sequences in the sample also encode this CDR3. The chain joins TRBV20-1 to TRBJ1-1; D call uncertain. The CDR3 length is 11 residues. In germline, CDR1 is DFQATT, CDR2 SNEGSKA (reference sequence). Trimming pared 6 bases from V and 2 bases from J, leaving 7 bases between. The CDR3: CSARVNTEAFF. CDR3 nucleotide sequence: TGCAGTGCCCGGGTAAACACTGAAGCTTTCTTT.

The V call is TRBV15, the J call TRBJ2-5; 13 bases are a match to TRBD2. Germline V CDR1 and CDR2: LNHNV, YYDKDF (reference sequence). There are 16 residues in the CDR3. V shed 5 bases, J shed 1 base, and the junction held 4 bases outside the gene matches. The CDR3 loop is CATSETSGGLQETQYF. The DNA for the CDR3 is TGTGCCACCAGCGAGACTAGCGGGGGGCTCCAAGAGACCCAGTACTTC. Full variable domain (outside the CDR3, taken from reference TRBV15 and TRBJ2-5): DAMVIQNPRYQVTQFGKPVTLSCSQTLNHNVMYWYQQKSSQAPKLLFHYYDKDFNNEADTPDNFQSRRPNTSFCFLDIRSPGLGDTAMYLCATSETSGGLQETQYFGPGTRLLVL.

The chain has TRBV30 and TRBJ2-2, with D maybe TRBD2 (6 bases). Trimming shortened V by 0 bases and J by 4 bases, and 9 bases separated the two germline ends. The germline V gene encodes CDR1 GTSNPN and CDR2 SVGIG (reference sequence). The CDR3 contains 14 residues. The CDR3 protein is CAWSVISGTGELFF. The CDR3 DNA sequence: TGTGCCTGGAGTGTAATTAGCGGCACCGGGGAGCTGTTTTTT.

The gene calls are TRBV30 and TRBJ1-2; D is ambiguous. This CDR3 comprises 15 residues. Trimming cost V 0 bases and J 2 bases, with 13 bases left between them. CDR1 is GTSNPN and CDR2 is SVGIG in the germline V gene (reference sequence). The CDR3 nucleotides read TGTGCCTGGAGTGTGGCGGCGGCGGCAAACTATGGCTACACCTTC. Translated, it gives CAWSVAAAANYGYTF.

In its sample, this clone was seen once. The chain employs TRBV9 and TRBJ2-3; 9 nucleotides agree with TRBD1. Germline-derived CDR1 and CDR2 are SGDLS and YYNGEE. V lost 3 bases to trimming and J lost 3 bases; unmatched junction nucleotides: 5. The length of the CDR3 is 15 residues. CDR3 sequence (DNA): TGTGCCAGCAGCGCCCGACAGGGGGAGACAGATACGCAGTATTTT. It translates to CASSARQGETDTQYF.

The rearrangement joins TRBV18 to TRBJ2-1; the match to TRBD1 covers 9 bases. Germline CDR1 is KGHSH and CDR2 is LQKENI. Unmatched junction bases numbered 3, after V lost 0 bases and J lost 3 bases. The CDR3 contains 16 residues. CDR3 amino acids: CASSPPGQGFYNEQFF. The CDR3 nucleotides read TGTGCCAGCTCACCACCGGGACAGGGCTTCTACAATGAGCAGTTCTTC. The whole variable domain, filled in from reference TRBV18 and TRBJ2-1, reads NAGVMQNPRHLVRRRGQEARLRCSPMKGHSHVYWYRQLPEEGLKFMVYLQKENIIDESGMPKERFSAEFPKEGPSILRIQQVVRGDSAAYFCASSPPGQGFYNEQFFGPGTRLTVL.

The chain joins TRBV15 to TRBJ2-5; TRBD2 agrees at 8 bases. CDR1 is LNHNV and CDR2 is YYDKDF in the germline V gene (reference sequence). This CDR3 is 14 amino acids long. Trimming removed 5 bases from V and 4 bases from J; junction bases left unmatched: 6. The CDR3 region is CATSFRGGSETQYF. DNA of the CDR3: TGTGCCACCAGCTTCCGGGGGGGATCAGAGACCCAGTACTTC.

The chain has TRBV7-2 and TRBJ1-2, with 12 bases that match TRBD1. The V segment lost 1 base and the J segment 7 bases; nucleotides outside the gene matches: 4. Germline CDR1 is SGHTA and CDR2 is FQGNSA. This CDR3 has 15 residues. Here the CDR3 reads CASSLGGTGGLGYTF. DNA for the CDR3: TGTGCCAGCAGCTTAGGTGGGACAGGGGGCCTTGGCTACACCTTC.

This clone was found once. This chain joins TRBV19 and TRBJ1-4, with a tentative D call TRBD1 (5 bases). This CDR3 is built from 15 residues. Germline lookup yields CDR1 LNHDA and CDR2 SQIVND (reference sequence). V lost 9 bases, J lost 4 bases, and 18 bases lay in between. CDR3: CASALGLRSNEKLFF. As DNA, the CDR3 is TGTGCCAGCGCCTTGGGGCTCAGGAGTAATGAAAAACTGTTTTTT.

V and J are TRBV9 and TRBJ2-3; D ambiguous. The CDR3 runs 13 residues. Germline lookup yields CDR1 SGDLS and CDR2 YYNGEE. With 4 bases removed from V and 4 bases from J, the gap between germline ends came to 10 bases. The CDR3 protein is CASSKAPADTQYF. The DNA for the CDR3 is TGTGCCAGCAGCAAAGCCCCCGCAGATACGCAGTATTTT. The variable domain in full, completed from reference TRBV9 and TRBJ2-3, reads DSGVTQTPKHLITATGQRVTLRCSPRSGDLSVYWYQQSLDQGLQFLIQYYNGEERAKGNILERFSAQQFPDLHSELNLSSLELGDSALYFCASSKAPADTQYFGPGTRLTVL.

The rearrangement links TRBV7-6 to TRBJ1-2; 8 positions agree with TRBD1. Germline values: CDR1 SGHVS, CDR2 FNYEAQ. There are 14 residues in the CDR3. Trimming at V came to 2 bases and at J to 4 bases, leaving 3 bases not matched to a gene. DNA of the CDR3: TGTGCCAGCAGCTTAAACAGGGGGTCCTATGGCTACACCTTC. It encodes CASSLNRGSYGYTF.

The V and J genes are TRBV4-1 and TRBJ2-2; TRBD2 matches at 12 bases. Germline V gives CDR1 MGHRA, CDR2 YSYEKL. J lost 4 bases, V lost 6 bases, and 6 bases had no gene match. The CDR3 contains 16 residues. The CDR3 here is CASRDLAGGPTGELFF. For the CDR3, the DNA is TGCGCCAGCAGGGACCTAGCGGGAGGGCCCACCGGGGAGCTGTTTTTT.